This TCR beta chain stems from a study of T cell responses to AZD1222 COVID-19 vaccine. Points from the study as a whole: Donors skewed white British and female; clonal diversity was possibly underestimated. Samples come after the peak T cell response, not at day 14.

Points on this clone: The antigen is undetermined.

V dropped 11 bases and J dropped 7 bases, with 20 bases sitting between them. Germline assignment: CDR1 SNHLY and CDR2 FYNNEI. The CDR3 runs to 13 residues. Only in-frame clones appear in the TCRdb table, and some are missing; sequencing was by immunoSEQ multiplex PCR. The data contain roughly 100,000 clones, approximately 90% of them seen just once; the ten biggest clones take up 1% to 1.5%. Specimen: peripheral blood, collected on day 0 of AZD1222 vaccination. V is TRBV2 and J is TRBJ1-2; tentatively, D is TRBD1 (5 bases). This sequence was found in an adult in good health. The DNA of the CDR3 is TGTGCCGGTAGCTGGGACGGCGTCGTTGGCTACACCTTC. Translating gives CAGSWDGVVGYTF.